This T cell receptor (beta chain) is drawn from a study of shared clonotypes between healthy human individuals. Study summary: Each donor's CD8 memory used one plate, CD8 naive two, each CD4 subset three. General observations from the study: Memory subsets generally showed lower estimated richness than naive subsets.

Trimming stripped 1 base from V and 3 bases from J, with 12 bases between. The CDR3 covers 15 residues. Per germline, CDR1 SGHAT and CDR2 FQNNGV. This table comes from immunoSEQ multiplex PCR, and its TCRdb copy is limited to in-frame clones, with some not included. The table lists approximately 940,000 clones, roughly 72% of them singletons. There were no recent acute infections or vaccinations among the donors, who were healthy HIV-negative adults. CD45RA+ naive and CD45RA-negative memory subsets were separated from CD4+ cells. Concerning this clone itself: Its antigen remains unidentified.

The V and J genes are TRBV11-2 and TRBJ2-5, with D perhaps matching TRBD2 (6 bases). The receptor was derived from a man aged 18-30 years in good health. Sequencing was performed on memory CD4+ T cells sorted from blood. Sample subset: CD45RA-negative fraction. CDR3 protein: CASSLGRRGEETQYF. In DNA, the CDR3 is TGTGCCAGCAGCTTAGGACGGAGGGGCGAAGAGACCCAGTACTTC.